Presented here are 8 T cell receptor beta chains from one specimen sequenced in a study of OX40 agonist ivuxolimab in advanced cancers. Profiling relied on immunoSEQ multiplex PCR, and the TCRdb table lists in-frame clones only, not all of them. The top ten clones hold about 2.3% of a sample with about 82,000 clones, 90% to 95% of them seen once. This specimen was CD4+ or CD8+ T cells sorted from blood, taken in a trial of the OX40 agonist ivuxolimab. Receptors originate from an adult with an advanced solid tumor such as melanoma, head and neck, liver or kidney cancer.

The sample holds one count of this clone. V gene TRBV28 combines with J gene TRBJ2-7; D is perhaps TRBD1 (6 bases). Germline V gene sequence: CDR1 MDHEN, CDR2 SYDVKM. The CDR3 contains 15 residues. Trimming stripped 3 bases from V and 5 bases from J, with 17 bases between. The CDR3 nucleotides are TGTGCCAGCAGTTTTTCCGGCAGGGGCTTCCACGAGCAGTACTTC. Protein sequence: CASSFSGRGFHEQYF.

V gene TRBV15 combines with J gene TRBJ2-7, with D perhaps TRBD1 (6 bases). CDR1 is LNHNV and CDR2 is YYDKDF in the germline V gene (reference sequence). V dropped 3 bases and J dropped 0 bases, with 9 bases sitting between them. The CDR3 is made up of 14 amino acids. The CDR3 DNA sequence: TGTGCCACCAGCAGGGAGACAGGCTCCTACGAGCAGTACTTC. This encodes CATSRETGSYEQYF.

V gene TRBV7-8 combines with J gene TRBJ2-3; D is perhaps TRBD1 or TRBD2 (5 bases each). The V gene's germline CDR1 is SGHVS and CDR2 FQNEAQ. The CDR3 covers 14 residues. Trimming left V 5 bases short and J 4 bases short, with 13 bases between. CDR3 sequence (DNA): TGTGCCAGCAGCCGAACGAGGGACGCAGATACGCAGTATTTT. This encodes CASSRTRDADTQYF. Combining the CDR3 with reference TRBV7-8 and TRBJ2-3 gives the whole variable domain GAGVSQSPRYKVAKRGQDVALRCDPISGHVSLFWYQQALGQGPEFLTYFQNEAQLDKSGLPSDRFFAERPEGSVSTLKIQRTQQEDSAVYLCASSRTRDADTQYFGPGTRLTVL.

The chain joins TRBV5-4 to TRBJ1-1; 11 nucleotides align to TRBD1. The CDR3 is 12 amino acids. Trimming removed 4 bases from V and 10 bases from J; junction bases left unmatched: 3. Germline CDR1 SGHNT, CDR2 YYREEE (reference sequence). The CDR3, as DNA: TGTGCCAGCAGCCTGGACAGGGGGCGAGCTTTCTTT. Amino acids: CASSLDRGRAFF. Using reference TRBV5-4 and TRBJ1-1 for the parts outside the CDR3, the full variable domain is ETGVTQSPTHLIKTRGQQVTLRCSSQSGHNTVSWYQQALGQGPQFIFQYYREEENGRGNFPPRFSGLQFPNYSSELNVNALELDDSALYLCASSLDRGRAFFGQGTRLTVV.

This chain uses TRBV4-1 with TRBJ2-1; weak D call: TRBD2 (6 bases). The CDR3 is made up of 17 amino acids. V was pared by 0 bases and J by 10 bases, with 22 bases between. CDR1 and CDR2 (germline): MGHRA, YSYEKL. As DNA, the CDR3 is TGCGCCAGCAGCCAAGATCGGGCACTACCGGGCGGAGGGGAGCAGTTCTTC. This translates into CASSQDRALPGGGEQFF.

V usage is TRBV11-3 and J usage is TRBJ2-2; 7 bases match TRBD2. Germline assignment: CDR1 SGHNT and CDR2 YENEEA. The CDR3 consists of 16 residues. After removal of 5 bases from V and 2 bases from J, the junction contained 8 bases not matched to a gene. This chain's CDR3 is CASSPTSGGNTGELFF. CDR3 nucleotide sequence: TGTGCCAGCAGCCCAACATCGGGAGGAAACACCGGGGAGCTGTTTTTT.

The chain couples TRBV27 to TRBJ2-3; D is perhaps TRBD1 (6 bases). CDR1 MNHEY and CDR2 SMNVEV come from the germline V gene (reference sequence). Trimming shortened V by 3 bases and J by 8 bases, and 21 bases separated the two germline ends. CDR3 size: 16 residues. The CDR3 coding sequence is TGTGCCAGCAGTTTCCGAACACAGGGTGGAACGGGTACGCAGTATTTT. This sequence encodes CASSFRTQGGTGTQYF.

CDR3 protein: CASTSSKIQYF. DNA for the CDR3: TGTGCCAGCACCTCATCGAAAATCCAGTACTTC. The J gene is TRBJ2-7, the V gene TRBV7-2, with no clear D. Germline CDR1 and CDR2: SGHTA and FQGNSA. This CDR3 contains 11 residues. Trimming took 7 bases from V and 10 from J, leaving 14 bases between them.